A single sample gave rise to the 24 T cell receptor beta chains below, sequenced in a study of CD8+ T cells in alopecia areata. The sequencing template was cDNA reverse transcribed from extracted RNA. Repertoires were generated with immunoSEQ multiplex PCR, while TCRdb's copy carries only in-frame clones and drops some. The table lists 4,500 to 6,000 clones, 71% of them singletons, with more than 9% in the top ten. Stated treatment: oral pan-JAK inhibitor, 5-10 mg twice daily. From alopecia areata patients, lesional scalp punch biopsies and peripheral blood were collected. The material sequenced was skin, taken at week 24, from a patient treated with tofacitinib. All receptors come from a human donor with alopecia areata.

V gene TRBV5-1 combines with J gene TRBJ1-6; D not certain. V lost 0 bases and J 0 bases, leaving 10 bases between the germline ends. Germline CDR1 is SGHRS and CDR2 is YFSETQ. This CDR3 contains 17 residues. CDR3 amino acids: CASSLAGLSSYNSPLHF. CDR3 DNA sequence: TGCGCCAGCAGCTTGGCTGGATTGAGCTCCTATAATTCACCCCTCCACTTT.

The V call is TRBV19, the J call TRBJ2-1; D could derive from TRBD1 or TRBD2 (6 bases each). The CDR3 runs to 17 residues. The ends were cut back, 3 bases at V and 5 bases at J, with 20 bases in the middle. Germline-derived CDR1 and CDR2 are LNHDA and SQIVND (reference sequence). The CDR3 loop reads CASSIGTKGGIHNEQFF. CDR3 sequence (DNA): TGTGCCAGTAGTATTGGGACCAAAGGGGGGATCCACAATGAGCAGTTCTTC.

The rearrangement links TRBV5-4 to TRBJ2-5; 9 bases agree with TRBD1. CDR1 is SGHNT and CDR2 is YYREEE in the germline V gene (reference sequence). The CDR3 runs to 15 residues. With 4 bases clipped from V and 5 bases from J, the junction kept 9 bases outside the gene matches. This CDR3 is CASSPGTGKGETQYF. CDR3 bases: TGTGCCAGCAGCCCCGGGACAGGGAAAGGGGAGACCCAGTACTTC. The variable domain in full, completed from reference TRBV5-4 and TRBJ2-5, reads ETGVTQSPTHLIKTRGQQVTLRCSSQSGHNTVSWYQQALGQGPQFIFQYYREEENGRGNFPPRFSGLQFPNYSSELNVNALELDDSALYLCASSPGTGKGETQYFGPGTRLLVL.

The genes are TRBV7-2 and TRBJ2-7; a possible D gene is TRBD1 (5 bases). There are 12 residues in the CDR3. Between the trimmed V and J ends, which lost 5 bases and 8 bases, there was a span of 13 bases. Germline CDR1 and CDR2: SGHTA and FQGNSA. The CDR3 DNA sequence: TGTGCCAGCAGCCCGACAGCTTACCAGCAGTACTTC. Protein: CASSPTAYQQYF.

This chain joins TRBV7-3 and TRBJ2-2; TRBD1 agrees at 8 bases. CDR1 SGHTA and CDR2 FQGTGA come from the germline V gene. The CDR3 runs 14 residues. The junction had 5 bases not matched to a gene; V was cut back by 5 bases and J by 6 bases. The CDR3 here is CASSPTGVAGELFF. In nucleotides, the CDR3 is TGTGCCAGCAGCCCGACAGGGGTGGCCGGGGAGCTGTTTTTT.

A note on this clone: One end of the junction does not line up with germline, which may come from a read error. This sequence joins TRBV7-7 and TRBJ1-5; TRBD1 is a possible D gene (6 bases). Germline V gene data show CDR1 as SSHAT and CDR2 as FNYEAQ (reference sequence). The CDR3 extends over 17 amino acids. Here the CDR3 reads CASSLLAGAFSWQPQHF. CDR3 nucleotides: TGTGCTAGCAGCTTACTTGCAGGGGCCTTTTCTTGGCAGCCCCAGCATTTT.

This clone was detected only once. In nucleotides, the CDR3 is TGTGCCAGTAGACGGGAAAAACTGTTTTTT. Protein: CASRREKLFF. The J gene is TRBJ1-4, the V gene TRBV19, with D uncertain. V lost 6 bases and J 8 bases, leaving 4 bases between the germline ends. The CDR3 is 10 amino acids. Germline assignment: CDR1 LNHDA and CDR2 SQIVND (reference sequence).

The rearrangement links TRBV7-2 to TRBJ2-7; weak D call: TRBD2 (6 bases). Looked up from germline, CDR1 is SGHTA and CDR2 is FQGNSA. The CDR3 spans 15 residues. V gave up 3 bases and J gave up 1 base, with 13 bases separating them. The DNA of the CDR3 is TGTGCCAGCAGCTTTTTGCCGGGGGTGTCCTACGAGCAGTACTTC. This codes for CASSFLPGVSYEQYF.

V and J are TRBV29-1 and TRBJ2-7; D is unresolved. The CDR3 extends over 11 amino acids. The V and J ends lost 4 bases and 5 bases respectively, with 9 bases between them. The germline CDR1 and CDR2 sequences are SQVTM and ANQGSEA. CDR3 in amino acids: CSVVLGNEQYF. The CDR3, as DNA: TGCAGCGTTGTTCTGGGCAACGAGCAGTACTTC.

This clone was recorded a few times. The chain has TRBV19 and TRBJ2-1; 10 bases line up with TRBD2. After removal of 6 bases from V and 3 bases from J, the junction contained 8 bases not matched to a gene. Per germline, CDR1 LNHDA and CDR2 SQIVND (reference sequence). The CDR3 runs to 16 residues. The CDR3 region has the DNA TGTGCCAGTAGCCGCTCACTAGCGGGGATCTACAATGAGCAGTTCTTC. It translates to CASSRSLAGIYNEQFF.

The J gene is TRBJ1-1, the V gene TRBV15; a possible D gene is TRBD1 (6 bases). The V end lost 1 base, the J end lost 4 bases, and 16 bases lay between the germline ends. Germline V gives CDR1 LNHNV, CDR2 YYDKDF (reference sequence). This CDR3 is built from 16 residues. This CDR3 reads CATSRAGARVGTEAFF. In nucleotides, the CDR3 is TGTGCCACCAGCAGAGCAGGGGCGCGGGTGGGCACTGAAGCTTTCTTT.

The chain is built from TRBV11-2 and TRBJ2-1; possibly TRBD2 for D (5 bases). Between the trimmed V and J ends, which lost 5 bases and 0 bases, there was a span of 8 bases. The CDR3 consists of 14 residues. Germline values: CDR1 SGHAT, CDR2 FQNNGV. As DNA, the CDR3 is TGTGCCAGCAGCCTGACTACCTCCTACAATGAGCAGTTCTTC. It translates to CASSLTTSYNEQFF.

V usage is TRBV9 and J usage is TRBJ2-7; 9 bases agree with TRBD2. Germline trimming cut 0 bases from V and 4 bases from J; bases unmatched to any gene: 5. The CDR3 totals 15 residues. Germline-derived CDR1 and CDR2 are SGDLS and YYNGEE. The CDR3 sequence is CASSVGPSGEYEQYF. Here the CDR3 DNA reads TGTGCCAGCAGCGTAGGCCCTAGCGGGGAATACGAGCAGTACTTC.

The genes are TRBV19 and TRBJ2-7; 8 bases align to TRBD1. V shed 7 bases, J shed 7 bases, and the junction held 3 bases outside the gene matches. Germline CDR1 is LNHDA and CDR2 is SQIVND (reference sequence). This CDR3 has 11 residues. Here the CDR3 DNA reads TGTGCCAGTACTACAGGGGGGGAGCAGTACTTC. It codes for CASTTGGEQYF.

This clone came up a few times. The gene calls are TRBV10-3 and TRBJ2-5, with 8 positions matching TRBD2. Germline assignment: CDR1 ENHRY and CDR2 SYGVKD. The length of the CDR3 is 15 residues. V lost 5 bases and J lost 3; bases outside the gene matches: 8. The DNA of the CDR3 is TGTGCCATCAGTCCCTCCGGACTAGCCGAAGAGACCCAGTACTTC. Amino acids: CAISPSGLAEETQYF.

This chain joins TRBV5-1 and TRBJ1-1; D call uncertain. V was cut by 0 bases and J by 3 bases, with 6 bases left in between. The CDR3 sequence is 13 residues long. CDR1 is SGHRS, CDR2 YFSETQ, per germline. CDR3 nucleotides: TGCGCCAGCAGCTTGGCGGGGTACACTGAAGCTTTCTTT. Translated, it gives CASSLAGYTEAFF.

This rearrangement joins TRBV5-6 to TRBJ2-1; TRBD2 matches at 13 bases. This CDR3 is built from 15 residues. The germline gives CDR1 SGHDT, CDR2 YYEEEE. The junction had 3 bases not matched to a gene; V was cut back by 1 base and J by 8 bases. CDR3 loop: CASSLPTSGGDEQFF. DNA for the CDR3: TGTGCCAGCAGCTTGCCTACTAGCGGGGGGGATGAGCAGTTCTTC. Based on the CDR3 plus reference TRBV5-6 and TRBJ2-1, the full variable domain is DAGVTQSPTHLIKTRGQQVTLRCSPKSGHDTVSWYQQALGQGPQFIFQYYEEEERQRGNFPDRFSGHQFPNYSSELNVNALLLGDSALYLCASSLPTSGGDEQFFGPGTRLTVL.

The chain has TRBV27 and TRBJ2-2; no reliable D call. V lost 7 bases and J lost 3, with 12 bases in between. Per the germline V gene, CDR1 is MNHEY and CDR2 is SMNVEV (reference sequence). The CDR3 sequence is 14 residues long. DNA of the CDR3: TGTGCCAGCAAACAGCGATTACACACCGGGGAGCTGTTTTTT. Its protein product is CASKQRLHTGELFF.

The chain is built from TRBV6-4 and TRBJ2-3, with D hard to call. V lost 3 bases and J lost 2, with 6 bases in between. There are 13 residues in the CDR3. Per germline, CDR1 MRHNA and CDR2 SNTAGT. The CDR3 DNA reads TGTGCCAGCAGTGAAGCTATCACAGATACGCAGTATTTT. It encodes CASSEAITDTQYF.

Only a few counts were recorded for this clone. The chain is built from TRBV6-5 and TRBJ1-1; maybe TRBD1 (5 bases). The CDR3 is made up of 16 amino acids. CDR1 and CDR2 from the germline V gene are MNHEY and SVGAGI. The V end was cut by 0 bases, the J end by 3 bases, with 14 bases between. CDR3: CASSYSIGASHTEAFF. The CDR3 DNA follows: TGTGCCAGCAGTTACTCGATTGGGGCAAGTCACACTGAAGCTTTCTTT.

The genes are TRBV15 and TRBJ1-6, with D perhaps matching TRBD1 (6 bases). The germline CDR1 and CDR2 sequences are LNHNV and YYDKDF (reference sequence). The CDR3 has 15 amino acids. Trimming left V 3 bases short and J 13 bases short, with 19 bases between. CDR3 amino acids: CATSRRGQRPLPLHF. The CDR3 DNA sequence: TGTGCCACCAGCAGGAGAGGACAGCGTCCGCTCCCCCTCCACTTT.

This clone appeared a single time. The gene calls are TRBV6-4 and TRBJ2-3, with 9 nucleotides matching TRBD2. V trimming: 3 bases; J trimming: 2 bases; junction bases outside the gene matches: 3. Germline values: CDR1 MRHNA, CDR2 SNTAGT. The CDR3 spans 15 residues. CDR3 amino acids: CASSELAGPTDTQYF. CDR3 DNA: TGTGCCAGCAGTGAGCTAGCGGGACCCACAGATACGCAGTATTTT.

The chain links TRBV7-2 to TRBJ2-3; the match to TRBD2 covers 10 bases. Germline assignment: CDR1 SGHTA and CDR2 FQGNSA. V dropped 5 bases and J dropped 1; count of bases not matched to a gene: 12. The CDR3 has 18 amino acids. This CDR3 is CASSHRTSGSWGTDTQYF. CDR3 nucleotide sequence: TGTGCCAGCAGCCACCGGACTAGCGGTTCCTGGGGCACAGATACGCAGTATTTT.

The genes are TRBV7-6 and TRBJ1-1; D not certain. Germline CDR1 is SGHVS and CDR2 is FNYEAQ. The CDR3 consists of 14 residues. Trimming cost V 5 bases and J 2 bases, with 12 bases left between them. The CDR3 loop reads CASSPRVDNTEAFF. CDR3 nucleotide sequence: TGTGCCAGCAGCCCCCGGGTCGATAACACTGAAGCTTTCTTT.